These T cell receptor beta chains were read from a single sample in a study of CD8 T cells in ankylosing spondylitis. MiXCR, run by TCRdb on the 5' RACE reads, gives a single entry per CDR3 protein. This sample has under 550,000 distinct CDR3 sequences, with roughly 26% found just once. Sequencing input: blood, either unsorted or a sorted T cell fraction (not recorded which). The source of these receptors is a male donor with ankylosing spondylitis. The CDR3 runs from the conserved cysteine through the conserved F or W. A D gene is named only where the DNA matches it firmly. Not all rows give a size; the values are once, few, many and, for expanded clones, a class.

D: TRBD2
J: TRBJ2-1
size: many
V: TRBV12-3/TRBV12-4
DNA: TGTGCCAGCAGTTGGGCGGGAGCCGGAGCCAATGAGCAGTTCTTC
CDR3: CASSWAGAGANEQFF

D: TRBD2
J: TRBJ2-1
size: few
V: TRBV5-6
DNA: TGTGCCAGCAGCTTGTCGTTGCTGGGGGGGTCAAGCTCCTACAATGAGCAGTTCTTC
CDR3: CASSLSLLGGSSSYNEQFF

D: .
J: TRBJ1-5
size: .
V: TRBV2
DNA: TGTGCCAGCAGTGCTTTTAGCAATCAGCCCCAGCATTTT
CDR3: CASSAFSNQPQHF

D: .
J: TRBJ2-1
size: few
V: TRBV14
DNA: TGTGCCAGCAGCCCATTCGGACTATTATACAATGAGCAGTTCTTC
CDR3: CASSPFGLLYNEQFF

D: .
J: TRBJ2-5
size: .
V: TRBV5-1
DNA: TGCGCCAGCAGACGACCTTGGGGGTCCCAAGAGACCCAGTACTTC
CDR3: CASRRPWGSQETQYF

D: .
J: TRBJ1-1
size: few
V: TRBV27
DNA: TGTGCCAGCAGCCCCCAGGCTATGAAGACTGAAGCTTTCTTT
CDR3: CASSPQAMKTEAFF

D: .
J: TRBJ1-2
size: .
V: TRBV20-1
DNA: TGCAGAGGACTTTTCTACACCTTC
CDR3: CRGLFYTF

D: .
J: TRBJ1-2
size: many
V: TRBV9
DNA: TGTGCCAGCAGCGTAGGAGGGGAAGGCTACACCTTC
CDR3: CASSVGGEGYTF

D: .
J: TRBJ1-5
size: .
V: TRBV6-1
DNA: TGTGCCAGCAGTGTGGCACCTGATAGCAATCAGCCCCAGCATTTT
CDR3: CASSVAPDSNQPQHF

D: TRBD1
J: TRBJ1-4
size: .
V: TRBV7-8
DNA: TGTGCCAGCAGCTTGGGCGACAGGGCGACTAATGAAAAACTGTTTTTT
CDR3: CASSLGDRATNEKLFF

D: .
J: TRBJ2-2
size: .
V: TRBV29-1
DNA: TGCAGCGGGCACAGGGTCGGCACCGGGGAGCTGTTTTTT
CDR3: CSGHRVGTGELFF

D: .
J: TRBJ2-4
size: .
V: TRBV4-1
DNA: TGCGCCAGCAGCCAAGCCCCCGGTGGCAAAAACATTCAGTACTTC
CDR3: CASSQAPGGKNIQYF

D: TRBD1
J: TRBJ1-6
size: .
V: TRBV12-3/TRBV12-4
DNA: TGTGCCAGCAGTGGACAGGGACGGGGGAGTTCACCCCTCCACTTT
CDR3: CASSGQGRGSSPLHF

D: TRBD2
J: TRBJ2-7
size: .
V: TRBV7-9
DNA: TGTGCCAGCAGCTGGGGGCGGGAGGACTCCTACGAGCAGTACTTC
CDR3: CASSWGREDSYEQYF

D: TRBD1
J: TRBJ1-2
size: few
V: TRBV2
DNA: TGTGCCAGCAACCAAGGACAGGGGGCGGCGGGCTACACTTTC
CDR3: CASNQGQGAAGYTF

D: .
J: TRBJ1-1
size: .
V: TRBV10-3
DNA: TGTGCCATCAGTAGTGGGGAAAGAGCTTTCTTT
CDR3: CAISSGERAFF

D: TRBD2
J: TRBJ2-3
size: few
V: TRBV29-1
DNA: TGCAGCGCCGACGGGGGGGAGGATACGCAGTATTTT
CDR3: CSADGGEDTQYF

D: .
J: TRBJ1-1
size: .
V: TRBV24-1
DNA: TGTGCCACCAGAACACAGGGAAACACTGAAGCTTTCTTT
CDR3: CATRTQGNTEAFF

D: TRBD1
J: TRBJ2-7
size: .
V: TRBV5-1
DNA: TGCGCCAGCAGCTTGGGGTCAGGGGGCCCCTACGAGCAGTACTTC
CDR3: CASSLGSGGPYEQYF

D: .
J: TRBJ1-1
size: .
V: TRBV29-1
DNA: TGCAGCGCGGTACAGGGTGAGAACACTGAAGCTTTCTTT
CDR3: CSAVQGENTEAFF

D: .
J: TRBJ2-2
size: few
V: TRBV12-3/TRBV12-4
DNA: TGTGCCAGCAGGCGACAGACGAACACCGGGGAGCTGTTTTTT
CDR3: CASRRQTNTGELFF

D: TRBD1
J: TRBJ1-1
size: few
V: TRBV20-1
DNA: TGCAGTGCTAGCCAGGGGGCGAACACTGAAGCTTTCTTT
CDR3: CSASQGANTEAFF

D: .
J: TRBJ2-3
size: .
V: TRBV20-1
DNA: TGCAGTGCTAGTGTTCGGGGTGGCACAGATACGCAGTATTTT
CDR3: CSASVRGGTDTQYF

D: .
J: TRBJ1-4
size: many
V: TRBV12-3/TRBV12-4
DNA: TGTGCCAGCAGTTTGGAGCAGTCTAATGAAAAACTGTTTTTT
CDR3: CASSLEQSNEKLFF

D: TRBD2
J: TRBJ2-4
size: once
V: TRBV20-1
DNA: TGCAGTGCTAGCAAAACTAGCGGGAGCGGAGGCATTCAGTACTTC
CDR3: CSASKTSGSGGIQYF

D: .
J: TRBJ1-1
size: .
V: TRBV6-2/TRBV6-3
DNA: TGTGCCAGCACCTACGACGGCAGTTTAAACACTGAAGCTTTCTTT
CDR3: CASTYDGSLNTEAFF

D: .
J: TRBJ2-5
size: few
V: TRBV4-2
DNA: TGTGCCAGCAGCCAAGATTGGGGAGTACGAGAGACCCAGTACTTC
CDR3: CASSQDWGVRETQYF

D: .
J: TRBJ2-1
size: .
V: TRBV7-2
DNA: TGTGCCAGTTTTACGGGCCCATCCTCCTACAATGAGCAGTTCTTC
CDR3: CASFTGPSSYNEQFF

D: .
J: TRBJ2-7
size: few
V: TRBV29-1
DNA: TGCAGCGTTATACTATCCTACGAGCAGTACTTC
CDR3: CSVILSYEQYF

D: .
J: TRBJ2-1
size: few
V: TRBV7-7
DNA: TGTGCCAGCAGCCAGGGGATGGGCGGACGCGATGAGCAGTTCTTC
CDR3: CASSQGMGGRDEQFF

D: TRBD2
J: TRBJ2-7
size: .
V: TRBV12-3/TRBV12-4
DNA: TGTGCCAGCAGTGCCCGACTAGCGGGAGGGCAGGGTGAGCAGTACTTC
CDR3: CASSARLAGGQGEQYF

D: .
J: TRBJ1-2
size: .
V: TRBV7-9
DNA: TGTGCCAGCAGCCCTGGGACTTCGACCTATGGCTACACCTTC
CDR3: CASSPGTSTYGYTF

D: .
J: TRBJ1-4
size: few
V: TRBV6-6
DNA: TGTGCCAGCAGGGCGGGAAATGAAAAACTGTTTTTT
CDR3: CASRAGNEKLFF

D: TRBD2
J: TRBJ2-1
size: .
V: TRBV27
DNA: TGTGCCAGCAGTTTACCCCCATCACTAGCGGGAGACAATGAGCAGTTCTTC
CDR3: CASSLPPSLAGDNEQFF

D: TRBD1
J: TRBJ2-3
size: once
V: TRBV5-1
DNA: TGCGCCAGCAGCTTGGCGGGACAGCCCACAGATACGCAGTATTTT
CDR3: CASSLAGQPTDTQYF

D: .
J: TRBJ2-7
size: few
V: TRBV7-9
DNA: TGTGCCAGCACAGCACACAGGGAGGCTGACGAGCAGTACTTC
CDR3: CASTAHREADEQYF

D: .
J: TRBJ1-4
size: .
V: TRBV19
DNA: TGTGCCAGTAGTATCTTCAACAGTAAACTGTTTTTT
CDR3: CASSIFNSKLFF

D: .
J: TRBJ2-7
size: .
V: TRBV5-8
DNA: TGTGCCAGCAGCTTGTCCACAGGTTTGTACTTC
CDR3: CASSLSTGLYF

D: .
J: TRBJ2-3
size: .
V: TRBV20-1
DNA: TGCAGCCTGAGGGTAGGGACTCCAGATACGCAGTATTTT
CDR3: CSLRVGTPDTQYF

D: .
J: TRBJ2-3
size: .
V: TRBV7-2
DNA: TGTGCCAGCAGCTTCGGGACTTTTACGAGGGATACGCAGTATTTT
CDR3: CASSFGTFTRDTQYF

D: .
J: TRBJ1-2
size: .
V: TRBV5-1
DNA: TGCGCCAGCAGCTCTGGTGGTGGTCAGAACTATGGCTACACCTTC
CDR3: CASSSGGGQNYGYTF